This T cell receptor (beta chain) was documented in a study of blood T cell repertoires in COVID-19. Study as a whole: COVID-19 samples, acute and convalescent, were from the United States, Italy and Spain.

This clone was seen a single time. Germline-derived CDR1 and CDR2 are SQVTM and ANQGSEA. There are 11 residues in the CDR3. With 7 bases clipped from V and 8 bases from J, the junction kept 4 bases outside the gene matches. Per the study methods: Amplification of reference gene primers provided the estimated nucleated cell counts. The assay was immunoSEQ multiplex PCR, and TCRdb's table has in-frame clones only and misses some. V and J calls and clone size are those listed in that table; D and trimming were worked out from the DNA. The table records about 170,000 clones, approximately 80% of them present only once. Patients at the Seattle site were enrolled during active infection and followed longitudinally.

The chain combines TRBV29-1 with TRBJ2-1; TRBD1 agrees at 8 bases. Sequences were obtained from peripheral blood. The receptor was derived from a woman aged 80 or older with COVID-19, enrolled during active disease. The CDR3 spells CSGGQADEQFF. Written as DNA, the CDR3 is TGCAGCGGGGGACAGGCTGATGAGCAGTTCTTC.